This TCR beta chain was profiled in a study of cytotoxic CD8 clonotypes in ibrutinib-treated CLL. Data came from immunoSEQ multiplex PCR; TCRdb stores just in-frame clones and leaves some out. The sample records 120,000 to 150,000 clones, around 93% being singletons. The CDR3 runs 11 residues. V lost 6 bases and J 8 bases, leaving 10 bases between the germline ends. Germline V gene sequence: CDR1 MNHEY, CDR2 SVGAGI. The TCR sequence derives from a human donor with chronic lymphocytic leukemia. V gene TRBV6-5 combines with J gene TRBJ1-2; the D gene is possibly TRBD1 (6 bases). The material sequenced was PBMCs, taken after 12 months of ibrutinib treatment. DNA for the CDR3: TGTGCCAGCAGACAAGGGGGGGGCTACACCTTC. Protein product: CASRQGGGYTF.